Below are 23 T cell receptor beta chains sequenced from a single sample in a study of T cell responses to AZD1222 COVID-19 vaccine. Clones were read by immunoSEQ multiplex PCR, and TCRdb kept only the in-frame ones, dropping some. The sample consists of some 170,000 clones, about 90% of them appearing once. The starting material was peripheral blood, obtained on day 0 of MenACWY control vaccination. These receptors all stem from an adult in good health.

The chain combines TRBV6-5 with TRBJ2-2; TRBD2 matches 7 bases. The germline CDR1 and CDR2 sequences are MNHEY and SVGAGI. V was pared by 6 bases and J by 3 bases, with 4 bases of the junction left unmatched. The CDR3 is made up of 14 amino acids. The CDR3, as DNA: TGTGCCAGCAGCGCGGGGGAGCACACCGGGGAGCTGTTTTTT. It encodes CASSAGEHTGELFF.

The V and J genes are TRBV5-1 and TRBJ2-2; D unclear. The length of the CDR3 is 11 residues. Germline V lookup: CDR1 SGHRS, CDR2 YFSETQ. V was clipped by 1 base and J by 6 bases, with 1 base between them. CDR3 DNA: TGCGCCAGCAGCTTGTCCGGGGAGCTGTTTTTT. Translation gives CASSLSGELFF.

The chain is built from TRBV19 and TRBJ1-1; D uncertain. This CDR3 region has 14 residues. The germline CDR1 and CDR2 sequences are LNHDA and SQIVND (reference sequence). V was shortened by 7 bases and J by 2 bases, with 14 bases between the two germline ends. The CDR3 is CASTNWGSNTEAFF. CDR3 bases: TGTGCCAGTACCAATTGGGGAAGCAACACTGAAGCTTTCTTT.

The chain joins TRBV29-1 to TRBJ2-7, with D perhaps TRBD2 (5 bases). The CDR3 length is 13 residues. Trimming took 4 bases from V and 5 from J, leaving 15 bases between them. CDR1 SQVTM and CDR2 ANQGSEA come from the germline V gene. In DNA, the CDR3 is TGCAGCGTTGGTAGCCCGGGGTTGGACGAGCAGTACTTC. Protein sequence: CSVGSPGLDEQYF.

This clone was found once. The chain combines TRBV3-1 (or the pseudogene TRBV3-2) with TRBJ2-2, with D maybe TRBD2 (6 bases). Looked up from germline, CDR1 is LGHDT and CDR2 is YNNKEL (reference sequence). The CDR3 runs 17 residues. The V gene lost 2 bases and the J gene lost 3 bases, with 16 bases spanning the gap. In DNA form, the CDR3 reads TGTGCCAGCAGCCAAAACATCGCCGGGAGTGACACCGGGGAGCTGTTTTTT. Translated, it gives CASSQNIAGSDTGELFF.

In DNA form, the CDR3 reads TGTGCCAGCAGCTTAGCGGTAGCGGGAGCCTACAATGAGCAGTTCTTC. Its protein product is CASSLAVAGAYNEQFF. The chain has TRBV7-2 and TRBJ2-1; TRBD2 agrees at 9 bases. Germline V gives CDR1 SGHTA, CDR2 FQGNSA. CDR3 size: 16 residues. Trimming cost V 0 bases and J 2 bases; bases outside gene matches: 2.

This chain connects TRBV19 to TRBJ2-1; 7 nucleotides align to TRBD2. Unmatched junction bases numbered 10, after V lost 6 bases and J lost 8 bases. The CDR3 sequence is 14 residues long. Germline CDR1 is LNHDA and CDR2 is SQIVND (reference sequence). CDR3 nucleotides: TGTGCCAGTAGCAAACTACCCACTAGCGATGAGCAGTTCTTC. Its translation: CASSKLPTSDEQFF.

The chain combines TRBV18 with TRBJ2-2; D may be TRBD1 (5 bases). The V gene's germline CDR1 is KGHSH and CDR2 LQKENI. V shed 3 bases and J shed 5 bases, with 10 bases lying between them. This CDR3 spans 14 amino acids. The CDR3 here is CASSPTATTGELFF. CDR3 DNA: TGTGCCAGCTCACCGACAGCGACTACCGGGGAGCTGTTTTTT.

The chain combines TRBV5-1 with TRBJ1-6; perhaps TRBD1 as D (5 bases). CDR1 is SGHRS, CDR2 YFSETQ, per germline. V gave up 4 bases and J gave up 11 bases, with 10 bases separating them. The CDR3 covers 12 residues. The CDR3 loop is CASSPLGAPLHF. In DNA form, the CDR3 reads TGCGCCAGCAGCCCACTGGGGGCACCCCTCCACTTT.

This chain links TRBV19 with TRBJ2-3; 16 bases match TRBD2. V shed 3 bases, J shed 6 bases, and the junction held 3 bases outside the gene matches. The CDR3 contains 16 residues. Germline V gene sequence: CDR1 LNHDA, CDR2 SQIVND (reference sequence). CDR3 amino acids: CASSIEGLAGGDTQYF. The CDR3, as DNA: TGTGCCAGTAGTATTGAGGGACTAGCGGGAGGGGATACGCAGTATTTT.

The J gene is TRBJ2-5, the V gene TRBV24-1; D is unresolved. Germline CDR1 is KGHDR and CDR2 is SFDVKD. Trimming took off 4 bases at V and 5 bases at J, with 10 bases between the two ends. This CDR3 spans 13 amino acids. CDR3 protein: CATSDTVWETQYF. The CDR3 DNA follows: TGTGCCACCAGTGACACAGTTTGGGAGACCCAGTACTTC.

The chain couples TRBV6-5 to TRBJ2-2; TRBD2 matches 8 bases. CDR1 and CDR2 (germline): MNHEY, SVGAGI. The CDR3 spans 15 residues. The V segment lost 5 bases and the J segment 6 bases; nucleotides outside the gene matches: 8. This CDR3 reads CASSRSGGPSGELFF. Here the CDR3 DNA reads TGTGCCAGCAGTCGGTCGGGAGGGCCATCCGGGGAGCTGTTTTTT.

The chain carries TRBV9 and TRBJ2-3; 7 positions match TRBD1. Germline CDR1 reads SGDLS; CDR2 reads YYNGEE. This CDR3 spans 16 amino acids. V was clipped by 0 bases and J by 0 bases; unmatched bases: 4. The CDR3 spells CASSVVGQSSTDTQYF. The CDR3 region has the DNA TGTGCCAGCAGCGTAGTGGGACAGTCTAGCACAGATACGCAGTATTTT.

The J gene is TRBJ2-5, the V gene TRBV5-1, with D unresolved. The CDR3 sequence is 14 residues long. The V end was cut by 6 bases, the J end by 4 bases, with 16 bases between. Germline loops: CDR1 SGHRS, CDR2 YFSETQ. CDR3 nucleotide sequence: TGCGCCAGCACACCGGCCGCGGTTGGAGAGACCCAGTACTTC. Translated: CASTPAAVGETQYF.

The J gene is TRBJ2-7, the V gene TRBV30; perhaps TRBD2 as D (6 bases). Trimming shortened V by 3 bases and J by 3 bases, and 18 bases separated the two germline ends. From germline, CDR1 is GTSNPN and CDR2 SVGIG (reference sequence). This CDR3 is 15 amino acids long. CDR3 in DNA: TGTGCCTGGAGAGCACCCTTTGGGGGGTTCTACGAGCAGTACTTC. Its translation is CAWRAPFGGFYEQYF.

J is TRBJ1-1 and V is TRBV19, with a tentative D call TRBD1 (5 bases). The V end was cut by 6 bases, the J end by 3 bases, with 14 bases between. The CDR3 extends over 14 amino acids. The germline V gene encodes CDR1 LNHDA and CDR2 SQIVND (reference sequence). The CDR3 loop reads CASRWGLRHTEAFF. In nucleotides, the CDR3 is TGTGCCAGTAGATGGGGACTTAGACACACTGAAGCTTTCTTT.

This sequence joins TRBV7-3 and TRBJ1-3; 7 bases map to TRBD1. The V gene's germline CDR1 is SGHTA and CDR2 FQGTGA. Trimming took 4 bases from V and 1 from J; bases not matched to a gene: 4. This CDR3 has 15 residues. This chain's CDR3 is CASSSQGQSGNTIYF. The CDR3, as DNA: TGTGCCAGCAGCTCCCAGGGACAGTCTGGAAACACCATATATTTT.

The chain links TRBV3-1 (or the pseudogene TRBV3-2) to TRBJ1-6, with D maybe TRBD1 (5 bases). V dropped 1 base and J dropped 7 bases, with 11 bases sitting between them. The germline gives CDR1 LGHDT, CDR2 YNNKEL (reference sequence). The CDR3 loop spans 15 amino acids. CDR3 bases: TGTGCCAGCAGCCAAGTCTGGGACTCAAATTCACCCCTCCACTTT. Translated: CASSQVWDSNSPLHF.

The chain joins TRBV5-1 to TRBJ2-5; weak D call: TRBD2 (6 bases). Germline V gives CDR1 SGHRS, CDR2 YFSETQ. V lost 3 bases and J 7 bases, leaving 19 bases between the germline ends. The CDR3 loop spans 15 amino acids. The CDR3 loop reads CASSSPLASAVTQYF. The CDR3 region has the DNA TGCGCCAGCAGCTCCCCCCTAGCGTCAGCCGTGACCCAGTACTTC.

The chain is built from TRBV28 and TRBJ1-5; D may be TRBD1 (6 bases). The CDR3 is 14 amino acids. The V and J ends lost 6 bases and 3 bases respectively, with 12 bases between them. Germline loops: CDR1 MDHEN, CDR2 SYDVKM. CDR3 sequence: CASSPDRPNQPQHF. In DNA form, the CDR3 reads TGTGCCAGCAGCCCGGACAGACCCAATCAGCCCCAGCATTTT.

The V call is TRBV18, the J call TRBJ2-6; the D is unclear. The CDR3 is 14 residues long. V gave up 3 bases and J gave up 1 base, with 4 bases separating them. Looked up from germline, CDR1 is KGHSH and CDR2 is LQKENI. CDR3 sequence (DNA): TGTGCCAGCTCACCCTCATCTGGGGCCAACGTCCTGACTTTC. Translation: CASSPSSGANVLTF.

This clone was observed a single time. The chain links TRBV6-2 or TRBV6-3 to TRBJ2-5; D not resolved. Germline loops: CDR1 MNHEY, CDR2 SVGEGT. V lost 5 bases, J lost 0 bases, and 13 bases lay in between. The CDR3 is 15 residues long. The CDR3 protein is CASSRRTANQETQYF. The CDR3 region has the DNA TGTGCCAGCAGTCGAAGGACGGCGAACCAAGAGACCCAGTACTTC.

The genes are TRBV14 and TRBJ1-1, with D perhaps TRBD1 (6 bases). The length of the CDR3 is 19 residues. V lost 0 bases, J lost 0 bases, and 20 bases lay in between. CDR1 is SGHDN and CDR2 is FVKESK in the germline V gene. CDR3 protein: CASSQEWRGRMGVNTEAFF. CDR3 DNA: TGTGCCAGCAGCCAAGAGTGGCGGGGGCGGATGGGAGTGAACACTGAAGCTTTCTTT.